Listed here are 32 T cell receptor beta chains from one sample, sequenced in a study of identifying expanded T cells in peripheral blood. Method: immunoSEQ multiplex PCR; TCRdb's copy keeps in-frame clones and lacks some. This table has more than 85,000 clones, more than 70% appearing once. Sequencing used blood. The receptors here all came from a person between 18 and 75 years old in good health.

This sequence joins TRBV4-3 and TRBJ1-4; D gene uncertain. The CDR3 is 15 residues long. Germline V gene lookup returns CDR1 LGHNA and CDR2 YSLEER. V shed 1 base and J shed 3 bases, with 9 bases lying between them. The CDR3 sequence: CASSQGHHSNEKLFF. The CDR3 DNA reads TGCGCCAGCAGCCAAGGACACCACTCTAATGAAAAACTGTTTTTT.

The gene calls are TRBV2 and TRBJ1-2, with TRBD1 as a possible D gene (6 bases). The CDR3 runs to 14 residues. The ends were cut back, 6 bases at V and 4 bases at J, with 15 bases in the middle. Germline lookup yields CDR1 SNHLY and CDR2 FYNNEI. As DNA, the CDR3 is TGTGCCAGCAGATTGGACAGCCTAGGCTATGGCTACACCTTC. As protein: CASRLDSLGYGYTF.

The CDR3 loop reads CASSYGIGGGRYNEQFF. The CDR3 coding sequence is TGTGCCAGCAGTTATGGGATTGGGGGAGGACGATACAATGAGCAGTTCTTC. The chain combines TRBV28 with TRBJ2-1; TRBD2 might be the D (6 bases). The CDR3 totals 17 residues. From germline, CDR1 is MDHEN and CDR2 SYDVKM. Trimming took 4 bases from V and 4 from J, leaving 20 bases between them. Drawing the rest from reference TRBV28 and TRBJ2-1, the complete variable domain is DVKVTQSSRYLVKRTGEKVFLECVQDMDHENMFWYRQDPGLGLRLIYFSYDVKMKEKGDIPEGYSVSREKKERFSLILESASTNQTSMYLCASSYGIGGGRYNEQFFGPGTRLTVL.

V is TRBV2 and J is TRBJ2-1, with no clear D. Per the germline V gene, CDR1 is SNHLY and CDR2 is FYNNEI. Trimming removed 10 bases at V and 5 bases at J, with 18 bases between. The CDR3 is 14 amino acids. The CDR3 DNA reads as TGTGCCACATCCTCTCTAATCCGAGACAATGAGCAGTTCTTC. Translated: CATSSLIRDNEQFF.

J is TRBJ1-2 and V is TRBV2; weak D call: TRBD1 (5 bases). Germline V gene lookup returns CDR1 SNHLY and CDR2 FYNNEI. This CDR3 region has 12 residues. Trimming cost V 1 base and J 8 bases, with 8 bases left between them. The CDR3, as DNA: TGTGCCAGCAGTGAAGTAGGGGACGGCTACACCTTC. This translates into CASSEVGDGYTF.

The gene calls are TRBV4-3 and TRBJ1-4; D is unclear. V dropped 5 bases and J dropped 8 bases, with 9 bases sitting between them. The CDR3 extends over 12 amino acids. Germline-derived CDR1 and CDR2 are LGHNA and YSLEER. The CDR3 reads CASSDPREKLFF. The CDR3 DNA follows: TGCGCCAGCAGCGACCCGCGGGAAAAACTGTTTTTT.

This chain uses TRBV28 with TRBJ2-7, with 7 bases that match TRBD1. V gave up 6 bases and J gave up 3 bases; unmatched junction bases: 11. Germline V CDR1 and CDR2: MDHEN, SYDVKM. The CDR3 sequence is 15 residues long. CDR3 DNA sequence: TGTGCCAGCAGCCTCGGGGACAGCTACAACTACGAGCAGTACTTC. Protein sequence: CASSLGDSYNYEQYF. The full variable domain, in which reference TRBV28 and TRBJ2-7 provide the parts outside the CDR3, is DVKVTQSSRYLVKRTGEKVFLECVQDMDHENMFWYRQDPGLGLRLIYFSYDVKMKEKGDIPEGYSVSREKKERFSLILESASTNQTSMYLCASSLGDSYNYEQYFGPGTRLTVT.

The gene calls are TRBV10-3 and TRBJ2-3; a weak D match, TRBD2 (5 bases). Germline CDR1 reads ENHRY; CDR2 reads SYGVKD. The ends were cut back, 3 bases at V and 2 bases at J, with 9 bases in the middle. This CDR3 spans 14 amino acids. The CDR3 coding sequence is TGTGCCATCAGTGAACGGGGAACCACAGATACGCAGTATTTT. Its protein is CAISERGTTDTQYF.

J is TRBJ1-4 and V is TRBV10-1, with D maybe TRBD1 (6 bases). CDR1 WNHNN and CDR2 SYGVQD come from the germline V gene (reference sequence). Trimming pared 6 bases from V and 7 bases from J, leaving 15 bases between. The CDR3 spans 14 residues. The DNA of the CDR3 is TGCGCCAGCAGGGAGACAGGCGCTCTTGAAAAACTGTTTTTT. This sequence encodes CASRETGALEKLFF.

This chain connects TRBV9 to TRBJ2-7, with 12 bases matching TRBD1. After removal of 6 bases from V and 6 bases from J, the junction contained 10 bases not matched to a gene. Germline CDR1 is SGDLS and CDR2 is YYNGEE. CDR3 length: 15 residues. CDR3 in DNA: TGTGCCAGCACCGAACCGGGACAGGGGGCCTCCGAGCAGTACTTC. Its translation: CASTEPGQGASEQYF. Full variable domain (rest looked up from reference TRBV9 and TRBJ2-7): DSGVTQTPKHLITATGQRVTLRCSPRSGDLSVYWYQQSLDQGLQFLIQYYNGEERAKGNILERFSAQQFPDLHSELNLSSLELGDSALYFCASTEPGQGASEQYFGPGTRLTVT.

The chain has TRBV19 and TRBJ1-2; D possibly corresponds to TRBD1 (5 bases). CDR1 is LNHDA, CDR2 SQIVND, per germline (reference sequence). This CDR3 is 14 amino acids long. Trimming cost V 6 bases and J 0 bases, with 11 bases left between them. The CDR3: CASRRDGSNYGYTF. CDR3 DNA: TGTGCCAGTAGGAGGGACGGATCTAACTATGGCTACACCTTC.

The chain uses TRBV27 and TRBJ2-7; tentative D call: TRBD1 (5 bases). CDR3 size: 12 residues. Between the trimmed V and J ends, which lost 7 bases and 8 bases, there was a span of 15 bases. Per the germline V gene, CDR1 is MNHEY and CDR2 is SMNVEV (reference sequence). Here the CDR3 reads CASISQGPKQYF. The CDR3 DNA sequence: TGTGCCAGCATTAGCCAGGGCCCCAAGCAGTACTTC.

Here the CDR3 reads CASSLAGSSYNEQFF. In DNA, the CDR3 is TGCGCCAGCAGCTTGGCCGGCAGCTCCTACAATGAGCAGTTCTTC. The gene calls are TRBV5-1 and TRBJ2-1, with no clear D. V was cut by 0 bases and J by 0 bases, with 7 bases left in between. This CDR3 contains 15 residues. Germline V lookup: CDR1 SGHRS, CDR2 YFSETQ.

The CDR3 DNA is TGTGCCATCAGCGAGGACAGGGTGGGAGATACGCAGTATTTT. Amino acid sequence: CAISEDRVGDTQYF. This rearrangement joins TRBV10-3 to TRBJ2-3; 8 nucleotides agree with TRBD1. The CDR3 sequence is 14 residues long. CDR1 and CDR2 (germline): ENHRY, SYGVKD. Trimming cost V 6 bases and J 5 bases; bases outside gene matches: 7.

This clone was seen only once. J is TRBJ2-5 and V is TRBV28; TRBD1 agrees at 8 bases. This CDR3 is built from 15 residues. Germline trimming cut 4 bases from V and 5 bases from J; bases unmatched to any gene: 9. Germline assignment: CDR1 MDHEN and CDR2 SYDVKM. The chain's CDR3 is CASSSFRTGRETQYF. CDR3 sequence (DNA): TGTGCCAGCAGTTCCTTCAGGACAGGGAGGGAGACCCAGTACTTC. The whole variable domain, filled in from reference TRBV28 and TRBJ2-5, reads DVKVTQSSRYLVKRTGEKVFLECVQDMDHENMFWYRQDPGLGLRLIYFSYDVKMKEKGDIPEGYSVSREKKERFSLILESASTNQTSMYLCASSSFRTGRETQYFGPGTRLLVL.

The rearrangement uses TRBV28 and TRBJ1-2, with unresolved D. The CDR3 consists of 13 residues. The V end lost 8 bases, the J end lost 0 bases, and 10 bases lay between the germline ends. Germline V gene lookup returns CDR1 MDHEN and CDR2 SYDVKM. The CDR3 DNA reads as TGTGCCAGCGAGGCCGGGTCTAACTATGGCTACACCTTC. Its protein product is CASEAGSNYGYTF.

Here the CDR3 DNA reads TGTGCCAGCTCACCACGGGCGGACGGAGAGAATGAGCAGTTCTTC. Translating gives CASSPRADGENEQFF. This chain uses TRBV18 with TRBJ2-1; D is unresolved. Trimming took 1 base from V and 7 from J, leaving 14 bases between them. The CDR3 contains 15 residues. Germline CDR1 and CDR2: KGHSH and LQKENI.

The chain employs TRBV6-1 and TRBJ1-3; perhaps TRBD1 as D (5 bases). Germline V gives CDR1 MNHNS, CDR2 SASEGT. This CDR3 has 14 amino acids. Trimming took off 10 bases at V and 0 bases at J, with 13 bases between the two ends. The CDR3 nucleotides are TGTGCCACCGGACACTTGAGCTCTGGAAACACCATATATTTT. It is translated as CATGHLSSGNTIYF.

The rearrangement links TRBV9 to TRBJ2-3, with D maybe TRBD2 (6 bases). This CDR3 is built from 14 residues. Germline values: CDR1 SGDLS, CDR2 YYNGEE. Trimming removed 4 bases at V and 3 bases at J, with 12 bases between. In DNA form, the CDR3 reads TGTGCCAGCAGCCCGGGGGACCATACAGATACGCAGTATTTT. It yields the protein CASSPGDHTDTQYF. The complete variable domain, with remaining parts taken from reference TRBV9 and TRBJ2-3, reads DSGVTQTPKHLITATGQRVTLRCSPRSGDLSVYWYQQSLDQGLQFLIQYYNGEERAKGNILERFSAQQFPDLHSELNLSSLELGDSALYFCASSPGDHTDTQYFGPGTRLTVL.

The genes are TRBV14 and TRBJ2-7, with 9 bases lining up with TRBD2. The germline V gene has CDR1 SGHDN and CDR2 FVKESK. Losses at the gene ends were 4 bases for V and 2 bases for J; bases not matched to a gene: 3. The CDR3 is 14 amino acids. The CDR3 sequence: CASSLTSGPYEQYF. CDR3 in DNA: TGTGCCAGCAGCCTGACTAGCGGCCCCTACGAGCAGTACTTC.

In this sample, this clone turned up once. V is TRBV7-9 and J is TRBJ2-1, with 9 positions matching TRBD2. V trimming: 4 bases; J trimming: 3 bases; junction bases outside the gene matches: 10. The CDR3 loop spans 17 amino acids. Germline values: CDR1 SEHNR, CDR2 FQNEAQ (reference sequence). The CDR3 reads CASSSTSGSFFYNEQFF. The CDR3 nucleotides are TGTGCCAGCAGCTCAACTAGCGGGTCATTTTTCTACAATGAGCAGTTCTTC.

This clone was counted between two and nine times. This chain joins TRBV7-9 and TRBJ1-5, with D possibly TRBD1 on 6 matching bases. The CDR3 spans 13 residues. CDR1 and CDR2 (germline): SEHNR, FQNEAQ (reference sequence). Trimming removed 4 bases at V and 7 bases at J, with 11 bases between. The CDR3 DNA follows: TGTGCCAGCAGCTACACACAGGGACAGCCCCAGCATTTT. This translates into CASSYTQGQPQHF.

The chain employs TRBV18 and TRBJ2-2; 8 bases map to TRBD2. The trim removed 3 bases at V and 6 bases at J, leaving 6 bases unmatched. Germline V gene sequence: CDR1 KGHSH, CDR2 LQKENI. The CDR3 consists of 15 residues. CDR3 nucleotide sequence: TGTGCCAGCTCACCGGACGGGGGGGACGCCGGGGAGCTGTTTTTT. Its translation is CASSPDGGDAGELFF.

V and J are TRBV20-1 and TRBJ1-1; D not resolved. This CDR3 spans 11 amino acids. V lost 7 bases and J lost 0, with 6 bases in between. CDR1 and CDR2 (germline): DFQATT, SNEGSKA (reference sequence). The CDR3 bases are TGCAGTGGCAGGATGAACACTGAAGCTTTCTTT. It codes for CSGRMNTEAFF.

This chain joins TRBV6-6 and TRBJ1-1; D not resolved. The V gene's germline CDR1 is MNHNY and CDR2 SVGAGI (reference sequence). The ends were cut back, 10 bases at V and 2 bases at J, with 8 bases in the middle. This CDR3 is built from 11 residues. The CDR3 sequence is CATDKNTEAFF. As DNA, the CDR3 is TGTGCCACCGACAAAAACACTGAAGCTTTCTTT.

The chain combines TRBV11-3 with TRBJ2-1; 7 nucleotides align to TRBD2. The germline CDR1 and CDR2 sequences are SGHNT and YENEEA. V shed 1 base, J shed 4 bases, and the junction held 4 bases outside the gene matches. The CDR3 length is 15 residues. The CDR3 region is CASSLAPSGYNEQFF. The CDR3 region has the DNA TGTGCCAGCAGCTTAGCCCCTAGCGGTTACAATGAGCAGTTCTTC.

This clone was found once. V is TRBV5-1 and J is TRBJ2-5; D not resolved. Germline V gives CDR1 SGHRS, CDR2 YFSETQ. CDR3 length: 14 amino acids. With 1 base removed from V and 3 bases from J, the gap between germline ends came to 10 bases. CDR3 amino acids: CASSLRAYEETQYF. The CDR3 DNA reads as TGCGCCAGCAGCTTGAGGGCGTACGAAGAGACCCAGTACTTC.

The chain recombines TRBV4-3 with TRBJ2-1, with a tentative D call TRBD2 (5 bases). Germline values: CDR1 LGHNA, CDR2 YSLEER. The CDR3 has 17 residues. Trimming left V 3 bases short and J 0 bases short, with 15 bases between. CDR3 protein: CASSQGTSSSSYNEQFF. Here the CDR3 DNA reads TGCGCCAGCAGCCAGGGTACTAGTTCCAGCTCCTACAATGAGCAGTTCTTC.

CDR3 DNA sequence: TGTGCCAGCAGCGAAACTGCCGCCTACGAGCAGTACTTC. It yields the protein CASSETAAYEQYF. V gene TRBV9 combines with J gene TRBJ2-7; D is ambiguous. Germline V gives CDR1 SGDLS, CDR2 YYNGEE. The CDR3 spans 13 residues. Trimming cost V 3 bases and J 2 bases, with 9 bases left between them. Full variable domain (remainder filled in from reference TRBV9 and TRBJ2-7): DSGVTQTPKHLITATGQRVTLRCSPRSGDLSVYWYQQSLDQGLQFLIQYYNGEERAKGNILERFSAQQFPDLHSELNLSSLELGDSALYFCASSETAAYEQYFGPGTRLTVT.

The chain employs TRBV7-8 and TRBJ1-6; no reliable D call. Germline lookup yields CDR1 SGHVS and CDR2 FQNEAQ. V was trimmed by 5 bases and J by 8 bases, leaving 16 bases between them. The length of the CDR3 is 15 residues. The chain's CDR3 is CASSLEDPRDSPLHF. The CDR3 DNA sequence: TGTGCCAGCAGCCTCGAGGACCCTAGGGATTCACCCCTCCACTTT.

V gene TRBV28 combines with J gene TRBJ1-3, with 10 bases identical to TRBD1. The CDR3 extends over 16 amino acids. Germline CDR1 MDHEN, CDR2 SYDVKM. The ends lost 5 bases at V and 2 bases at J; junction bases unmatched: 6. Written as DNA, the CDR3 is TGTGCCAGCAGTCCCCTCGGGACAGGGGCTGGAAACACCATATATTTT. Its protein is CASSPLGTGAGNTIYF.

The chain joins TRBV18 to TRBJ2-3; 9 bases map to TRBD2. The V segment lost 0 bases and the J segment 4 bases; nucleotides outside the gene matches: 2. Germline V gene sequence: CDR1 KGHSH, CDR2 LQKENI. This CDR3 is 15 amino acids long. CDR3 sequence: CASSPPGTSSDTQYF. The DNA of the CDR3 is TGTGCCAGCTCACCACCAGGGACTAGCTCAGATACGCAGTATTTT. Complete variable domain (other parts from reference TRBV18 and TRBJ2-3): NAGVMQNPRHLVRRRGQEARLRCSPMKGHSHVYWYRQLPEEGLKFMVYLQKENIIDESGMPKERFSAEFPKEGPSILRIQQVVRGDSAAYFCASSPPGTSSDTQYFGPGTRLTVL.